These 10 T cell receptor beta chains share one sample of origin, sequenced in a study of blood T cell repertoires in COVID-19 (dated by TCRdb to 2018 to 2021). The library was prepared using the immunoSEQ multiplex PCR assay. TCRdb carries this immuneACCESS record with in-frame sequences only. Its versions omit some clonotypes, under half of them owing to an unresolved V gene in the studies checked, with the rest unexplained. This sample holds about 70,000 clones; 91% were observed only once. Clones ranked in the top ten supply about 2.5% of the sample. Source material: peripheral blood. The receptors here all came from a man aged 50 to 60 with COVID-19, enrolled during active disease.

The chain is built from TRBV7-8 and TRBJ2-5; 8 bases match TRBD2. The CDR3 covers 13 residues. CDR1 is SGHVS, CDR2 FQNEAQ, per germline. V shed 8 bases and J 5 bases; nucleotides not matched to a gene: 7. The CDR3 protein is CASSRLALETQYF. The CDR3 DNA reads TGTGCCAGCTCTAGACTAGCGTTGGAGACCCAGTACTTC.

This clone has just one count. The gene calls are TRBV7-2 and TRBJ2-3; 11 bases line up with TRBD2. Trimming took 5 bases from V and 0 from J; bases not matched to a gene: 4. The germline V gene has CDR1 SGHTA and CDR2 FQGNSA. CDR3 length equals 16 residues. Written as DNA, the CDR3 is TGTGCCAGCAGCACCCGGACTAGCGGGAGCACAGATACGCAGTATTTT. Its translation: CASSTRTSGSTDTQYF.

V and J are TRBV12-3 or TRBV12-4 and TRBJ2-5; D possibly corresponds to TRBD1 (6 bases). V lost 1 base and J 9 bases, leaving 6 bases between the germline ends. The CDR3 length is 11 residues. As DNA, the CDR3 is TGTGCCAGCAGTTTAGAGGGGGCCCAGTACTTC. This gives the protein CASSLEGAQYF.

Written as DNA, the CDR3 is TGTGCCAGCAGCCCAGGGGGGCTTAACACTGAAGCTTTCTTT. This sequence encodes CASSPGGLNTEAFF. The chain employs TRBV5-4 and TRBJ1-1; 7 nucleotides agree with TRBD1. CDR1 is SGHNT, CDR2 YYREEE, per germline (reference sequence). Germline trimming cut 4 bases from V and 2 bases from J; bases unmatched to any gene: 5. CDR3 length: 14 residues.

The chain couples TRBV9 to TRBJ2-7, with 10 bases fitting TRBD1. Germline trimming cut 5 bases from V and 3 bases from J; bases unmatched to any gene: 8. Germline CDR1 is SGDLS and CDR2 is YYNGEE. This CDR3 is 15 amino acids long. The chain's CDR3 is CASSFRDRGNYEQYF. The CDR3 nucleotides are TGTGCCAGCAGTTTTCGGGACAGGGGCAACTACGAGCAGTACTTC. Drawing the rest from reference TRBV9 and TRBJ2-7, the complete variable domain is DSGVTQTPKHLITATGQRVTLRCSPRSGDLSVYWYQQSLDQGLQFLIQYYNGEERAKGNILERFSAQQFPDLHSELNLSSLELGDSALYFCASSFRDRGNYEQYFGPGTRLTVT.

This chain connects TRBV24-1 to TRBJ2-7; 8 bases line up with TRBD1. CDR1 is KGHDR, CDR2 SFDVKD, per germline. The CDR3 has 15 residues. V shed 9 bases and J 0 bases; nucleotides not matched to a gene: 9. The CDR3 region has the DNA TGTGCCACCGACGACCAGGGGGCCCGCTCCTACGAGCAGTACGTC. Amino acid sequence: CATDDQGARSYEQYV.

Here the CDR3 DNA reads TGTGCCAGCAGCATTCTAGGCTCGACCCAGTACTTC. This codes for CASSILGSTQYF. This chain connects TRBV21-1 to TRBJ2-5; TRBD2 reflects the table's D call only, with no check against the DNA. TRBV21-1 is noted as a pseudogene. The CDR3 is 12 residues long.

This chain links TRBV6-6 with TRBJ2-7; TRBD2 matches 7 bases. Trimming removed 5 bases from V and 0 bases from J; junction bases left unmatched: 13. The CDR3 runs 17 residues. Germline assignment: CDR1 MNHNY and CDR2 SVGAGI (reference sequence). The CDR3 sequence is CASSLFAGTTSSYEQYF. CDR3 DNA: TGTGCCAGCAGTCTATTTGCCGGGACTACGAGCTCCTACGAGCAGTACTTC.

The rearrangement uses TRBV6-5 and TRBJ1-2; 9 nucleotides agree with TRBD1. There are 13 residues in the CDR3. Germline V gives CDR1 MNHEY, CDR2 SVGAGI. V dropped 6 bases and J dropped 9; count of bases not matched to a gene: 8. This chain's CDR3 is CASSLDRGNRYTF. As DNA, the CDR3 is TGTGCCAGCAGCCTCGACAGGGGGAATCGCTACACCTTC.

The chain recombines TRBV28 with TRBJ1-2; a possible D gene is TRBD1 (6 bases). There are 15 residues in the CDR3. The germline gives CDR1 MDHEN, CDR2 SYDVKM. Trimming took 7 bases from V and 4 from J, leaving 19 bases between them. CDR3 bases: TGTGCCAGCAAATGGGGGACAACTGCTAGCTATGGCTACACCTTC. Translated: CASKWGTTASYGYTF.